Below are 14 T cell receptor beta chains sequenced from a single sample in a study of CD8 T cells in ankylosing spondylitis. TCRdb passed the 5' RACE reads through MiXCR, listing each CDR3 protein once. This sample has about 250,000 distinct CDR3 sequences, with over 7% found just once. Sequenced material: blood, either unsorted or a sorted T cell fraction (not recorded which). The receptors were gathered from a female donor with ankylosing spondylitis or in good health (not recorded which).

This clonotype was counted many times. DNA for the CDR3: TGTGCCAGCAGTTTACCCCCCGGAGAGACCCAGTACTTC. Translation: CASSLPPGETQYF. The chain combines TRBV12-3 or TRBV12-4 with TRBJ2-5; no clear D gene. V was shortened by 2 bases and J by 4 bases, with 8 bases between the two germline ends. There are 13 residues in the CDR3.

The sample holds many counts of this clonotype. The gene calls are TRBV10-3 and TRBJ2-3, with TRBD2 matching 9 bases. Germline CDR1 and CDR2: ENHRY and SYGVKD. The CDR3 has 15 residues. With V trimmed by 0 bases and J by 4 bases, 2 bases remained unmatched. The CDR3 DNA sequence: TGTGCCATCAGTGAGTCCCGCGGGGGGGCAGATACGCAGTATTTT. Protein sequence: CAISESRGGADTQYF.

As for this clonotype: With a much larger clone just one base away, this may be a read error. The rearrangement uses TRBV5-4 and TRBJ2-7; D possibly corresponds to TRBD1 (6 bases). CDR3 size: 12 residues. In germline, CDR1 is SGHNT, CDR2 YYREEE (reference sequence). The germline V and J ends were trimmed by 4 bases and 3 bases, with 8 bases remaining between them. The CDR3 sequence is CASSKDSYEQYF. DNA for the CDR3: TGTGCCAGCAGCAAGGACAGCTACGAGCAGTACTTC.

V usage is TRBV7-2 and J usage is TRBJ2-1; 8 bases are shared with TRBD2. The germline gives CDR1 SGHTA, CDR2 FQGNSA. The CDR3 spans 14 residues. V gave up 5 bases and J gave up 2 bases; unmatched junction bases: 2. In nucleotides, the CDR3 is TGTGCCAGCAGCGTGGGACTAGCCTACAATGAGCAGTTCTTC. Amino acid sequence: CASSVGLAYNEQFF.

This chain links TRBV30 with TRBJ2-1, with D possibly being TRBD2 (6 bases). The CDR3 length is 11 residues. Trimming pared 5 bases from V and 7 bases from J, leaving 9 bases between. The germline V gene has CDR1 GTSNPN and CDR2 SVGIG (reference sequence). The CDR3 nucleotides are TGTGCCTGGTTCGGGGGTAATGAGCAGTTCTTC. It encodes CAWFGGNEQFF.

The chain employs TRBV6-1 and TRBJ2-5; 14 bases fit TRBD2. The trim removed 6 bases at V and 7 bases at J, leaving 13 bases unmatched. Germline CDR1 MNHNS, CDR2 SASEGT. CDR3 size: 17 residues. The CDR3 nucleotides are TGTGCCAGCAGGGGAGCCGGGACTAGCGGGAGAGGGGCGACCCAGTACTTC. This sequence encodes CASRGAGTSGRGATQYF.

This clonotype was counted a few times. The chain uses TRBV3-1 and TRBJ2-1; D may be TRBD2 (5 bases). The V end lost 0 bases, the J end lost 7 bases, and 10 bases lay between the germline ends. The CDR3 has 14 residues. Per the germline V gene, CDR1 is LGHDT and CDR2 is YNNKEL (reference sequence). The CDR3 reads CASSQDGSVNEQFF. The DNA for the CDR3 is TGTGCCAGCAGCCAAGACGGTAGCGTTAATGAGCAGTTCTTC.

This clonotype was recorded many times. The J gene is TRBJ1-1, the V gene TRBV6-1; TRBD1 agrees at 9 bases. V lost 9 bases and J lost 6; bases outside the gene matches: 17. The CDR3 contains 16 residues. The V gene's germline CDR1 is MNHNS and CDR2 SASEGT. CDR3 DNA sequence: TGTGCCAGTTCCTCCTCGAGAGGGACAGGGTCTCCTGAAGCTTTCTTT. It codes for CASSSSRGTGSPEAFF.

This clonotype was counted at least ten times. The genes are TRBV12-3 or TRBV12-4 and TRBJ1-2; D is perhaps TRBD1 (6 bases). CDR3 length equals 15 residues. V gave up 6 bases and J gave up 2 bases, with 16 bases separating them. This CDR3 is CASRLQDSMNYGYTF. The CDR3 nucleotides read TGTGCCAGCAGGCTACAGGACAGTATGAACTATGGCTACACCTTC.

This clonotype was counted ten times or more. V usage is TRBV7-7 and J usage is TRBJ2-7; no firm D call. CDR1 is SSHAT and CDR2 is FNYEAQ in the germline V gene (reference sequence). This CDR3 is 14 amino acids long. The chain's CDR3 is CASRPSLNSYEQYF. The CDR3 DNA is TGTGCAAGTCGTCCCTCCTTGAACTCCTACGAGCAGTACTTC.

This clonotype was seen only a few times. The chain combines TRBV3-1 with TRBJ2-2, with D possibly being TRBD1 (5 bases). V was cut by 3 bases and J by 1 base, with 9 bases left in between. From germline, CDR1 is LGHDT and CDR2 YNNKEL (reference sequence). This CDR3 contains 15 residues. The CDR3 nucleotides read TGTGCCAGCAGCCATACCAGGGTGAACACCGGGGAGCTGTTTTTT. Its translation is CASSHTRVNTGELFF.

This clonotype has just a few counts. The V and J genes are TRBV2 and TRBJ2-7, with 8 bases fitting TRBD1. The CDR3 covers 14 residues. Germline CDR1 and CDR2: SNHLY and FYNNEI. The junction had 7 bases not matched to a gene; V was cut back by 6 bases and J by 3 bases. The CDR3 is CASREDRVDYEQYF. CDR3 nucleotide sequence: TGTGCCAGCAGGGAGGACAGGGTCGACTACGAGCAGTACTTC.

In its sample, this clonotype was seen many times. The chain is built from TRBV25-1 and TRBJ1-5; D remains unclear. Germline lookup yields CDR1 MGHDK and CDR2 SYGVNS. The CDR3 is 15 residues long. V was shortened by 1 base and J by 6 bases, with 13 bases between the two germline ends. The CDR3 bases are TGTGCCAGCAGTGAATCAGCCGGGATGACTCAGCCCCAGCATTTT. The encoded protein is CASSESAGMTQPQHF. Looking up the rest from reference TRBV25-1 and TRBJ1-5 gives the full variable domain: EADIYQTPRYLVIGTGKKITLECSQTMGHDKMYWYQQDPGMELHLIHYSYGVNSTEKGDLSSESTVSRIRTEHFPLTLESARPSHTSQYLCASSESAGMTQPQHFGDGTRLSIL.

Many counts were recorded for this clonotype. The gene calls are TRBV20-1 and TRBJ1-2, with 8 bases lining up with TRBD1. Germline CDR1 is DFQATT and CDR2 is SNEGSKA (reference sequence). Losses at the gene ends were 0 bases for V and 4 bases for J; bases not matched to a gene: 7. CDR3 length: 15 residues. The CDR3 DNA reads TGCAGTGCTAGAGATAGGCAGGGGGCTGGCTATGGCTACACCTTC. Its protein is CSARDRQGAGYGYTF.